Included here is one T cell receptor (beta chain) sequence, with context. The antigen is unknown. The second PCR ran 7 to 11 cycles with a sample-barcoded 5' primer and J-beta primers. A template-switch adaptor with 12 random nucleotides tagged each cDNA molecule. TCRdb ran MiXCR on the 5' RACE reads and lists one entry per CDR3 protein. The sample has roughly 1.5 million distinct CDR3 sequences; 35% to 45% are singletons. Each sample provided at least 6 micrograms of extracted total RNA. Trimming took 6 bases from V and 6 from J, leaving 23 bases between them. CDR3 length: 16 residues. The sample belongs to a study of blood T cells in healthy people across ages. Findings and caveats of the study: Across samples, TCR beta diversity tracked strongly with naive T cell percentage.

V usage is TRBV12-3 or TRBV12-4 and J usage is TRBJ1-2, with D tentatively TRBD1 (5 bases). The sequence derives from a young woman in good health. Input material: blood. In DNA, the CDR3 is TGTGCCAGCAGAAAAAACCCGGCCGGCAGGGCGGATGGCTACACCTTC. Amino acid sequence: CASRKNPAGRADGYTF.